This T cell receptor beta chain was recorded in a study of T cells in Graves' hyperthyroidism and ophthalmopathy. Across the whole study: Peripheral blood samples were taken at initial diagnosis, prior to any treatment.

This clonotype turned up a few times. No ophthalmopathy progression within 18 months constituted stable Graves' hyperthyroidism. Investigators excluded patients with uncontrolled infection, other autoimmune disease, pregnancy or lactation. V was pared by 3 bases and J by 0 bases, with 14 bases between. CDR1 is KGHSH and CDR2 is LQKENI in the germline V gene. The CDR3 runs 16 residues. Amplification of TCR beta CDR3 regions used RNA as the template. During a first-round RT-PCR of the TCR CDR3, the HTBI primer set was used. TCRdb ran MiXCR on the multiplex PCR reads and lists one entry per CDR3 protein. Among approximately 430,000 distinct CDR3 sequences listed, approximately 15% were seen once.

The V call is TRBV18, the J call TRBJ1-1; D is undetermined. This clonotype originated in a woman between 18 and 30 years old with Graves' hyperthyroidism. Sample: blood. CDR3 sequence: CASSPPLTSMNTEAFF. The CDR3 region has the DNA TGTGCCAGCTCACCTCCCCTTACCAGTATGAACACTGAAGCTTTCTTT. The complete variable domain, with remaining parts taken from reference TRBV18 and TRBJ1-1, reads NAGVMQNPRHLVRRRGQEARLRCSPMKGHSHVYWYRQLPEEGLKFMVYLQKENIIDESGMPKERFSAEFPKEGPSILRIQQVVRGDSAAYFCASSPPLTSMNTEAFFGQGTRLTVV.